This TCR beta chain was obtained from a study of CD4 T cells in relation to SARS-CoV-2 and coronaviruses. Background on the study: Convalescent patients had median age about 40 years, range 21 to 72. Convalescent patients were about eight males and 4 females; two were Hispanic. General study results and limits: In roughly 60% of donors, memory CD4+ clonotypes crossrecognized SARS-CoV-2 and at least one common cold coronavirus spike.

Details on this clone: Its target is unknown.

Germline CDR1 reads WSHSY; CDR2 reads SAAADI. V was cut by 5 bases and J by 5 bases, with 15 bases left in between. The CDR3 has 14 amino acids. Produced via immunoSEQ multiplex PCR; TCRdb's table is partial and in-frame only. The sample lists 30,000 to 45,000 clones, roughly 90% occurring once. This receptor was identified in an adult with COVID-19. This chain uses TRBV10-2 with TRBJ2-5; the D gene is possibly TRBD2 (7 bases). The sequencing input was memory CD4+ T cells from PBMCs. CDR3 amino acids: CASSLHRGGETQYF. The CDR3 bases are TGCGCCAGCAGTCTACATAGGGGGGGGGAGACCCAGTACTTC.